Shown below are 28 T cell receptor beta chains from a single sample sequenced in a study of CD8 T cells in ankylosing spondylitis. One entry per CDR3 protein, called by TCRdb with MiXCR from the 5' RACE reads. The profile shows over 450,000 distinct CDR3 sequences, roughly an eighth of them singletons. The antigens of these receptors remain unknown. General observations from the study: Ankylosing spondylitis blood seemed to carry a telltale TCR beta motif made of under ten highly homologous variants.

Sequenced material: blood, either unsorted or a sorted T cell fraction (not recorded which). The receptor set was obtained from a male donor with ankylosing spondylitis.

This rearrangement joins TRBV5-1 to TRBJ2-1, with D perhaps TRBD2 (5 bases). CDR1 and CDR2 (germline): SGHRS, YFSETQ. The CDR3 has 15 amino acids. Deletions cut 0 bases from V and 5 bases from J, with 12 bases between. CDR3 nucleotide sequence: TGCGCCAGCAGCTTGGTTTCGGGGTTCAACAATGAGCAGTTCTTC. This sequence encodes CASSLVSGFNNEQFF. Filled out from reference TRBV5-1 and TRBJ2-1, the complete variable domain reads KAGVTQTPRYLIKTRGQQVTLSCSPISGHRSVSWYQQTPGQGLQFLFEYFSETQRNKGNFPGRFSGRQFSNSRSEMNVSTLELGDSALYLCASSLVSGFNNEQFFGPGTRLTVL.

This chain joins TRBV2 and TRBJ2-1; TRBD1 matches 9 bases. The CDR3 runs 14 residues. The V segment lost 5 bases and the J segment 7 bases; nucleotides outside the gene matches: 6. From germline, CDR1 is SNHLY and CDR2 FYNNEI. The CDR3 loop reads CASSRGQGMNEQFF. The CDR3 nucleotides read TGTGCCAGCAGTAGGGGACAGGGCATGAATGAGCAGTTCTTC.

This clonotype was detected a few times. J is TRBJ2-7 and V is TRBV7-2, with D perhaps TRBD1 (5 bases). The CDR3 length is 14 residues. Looked up from germline, CDR1 is SGHTA and CDR2 is FQGNSA. The ends were cut back, 5 bases at V and 4 bases at J, with 15 bases in the middle. The CDR3 here is CASSSRQRPYEQYF. DNA for the CDR3: TGTGCCAGCAGCAGTAGACAGAGACCATACGAGCAGTACTTC.

This sequence joins TRBV5-1 and TRBJ2-1, with TRBD2 identical over 10 bases. Trimming cost V 4 bases and J 6 bases; bases outside gene matches: 10. This CDR3 spans 16 amino acids. Germline values: CDR1 SGHRS, CDR2 YFSETQ. The DNA of the CDR3 is TGCGCCAGCAGCCTCGAGCTAGCGGGAGCGGGCAATGAGCAGTTCTTC. It translates to CASSLELAGAGNEQFF.

The chain joins TRBV9 to TRBJ2-2; D may be TRBD2 (5 bases). CDR1 is SGDLS and CDR2 is YYNGEE in the germline V gene. CDR3 length: 14 residues. Trimming took 6 bases from V and 6 from J, leaving 15 bases between them. The CDR3 DNA reads as TGTGCCAGCACCCCAGACTATTCAGCCGGGGAGCTGTTTTTT. Translating it yields CASTPDYSAGELFF.

The V call is TRBV3-1, the J call TRBJ1-3; weak D call: TRBD1 (5 bases). This CDR3 has 15 residues. V gave up 0 bases and J gave up 1 base, with 7 bases separating them. The germline V gene has CDR1 LGHDT and CDR2 YNNKEL (reference sequence). The CDR3 coding sequence is TGTGCCAGCAGCCAAGATCCAGGGTCTGGAAACACCATATATTTT. Its translation is CASSQDPGSGNTIYF.

The V gene is TRBV20-1, the J gene TRBJ2-7; a possible D gene is TRBD1 (6 bases). The CDR3 covers 14 residues. V gave up 3 bases and J gave up 6 bases, with 18 bases separating them. The germline V gene encodes CDR1 DFQATT and CDR2 SNEGSKA (reference sequence). CDR3 sequence: CSASYFDRSSEQYF. Written as DNA, the CDR3 is TGCAGTGCTAGCTACTTCGACAGGAGTTCCGAGCAGTACTTC.

The sample holds a few counts of this clonotype. This chain uses TRBV5-1 with TRBJ2-1; 7 bases are shared with TRBD2. CDR3 length equals 15 residues. Germline CDR1 and CDR2: SGHRS and YFSETQ. The V and J ends lost 3 bases and 8 bases, in that order; junction bases with no gene match: 11. This CDR3 reads CASSSRGGSLDEQFF. The DNA for the CDR3 is TGCGCCAGCAGCTCCCGAGGCGGGAGTCTCGATGAGCAGTTCTTC.

This clonotype was detected a few times. The rearrangement joins TRBV3-1 to TRBJ2-1; tentative D call: TRBD1 (6 bases). The CDR3 totals 15 residues. V lost 1 base, J lost 6 bases, and 13 bases lay in between. Germline V gene sequence: CDR1 LGHDT, CDR2 YNNKEL (reference sequence). CDR3 protein: CASSQGWTVSNEQFF. For the CDR3, the DNA is TGTGCCAGCAGCCAAGGGTGGACAGTCAGCAATGAGCAGTTCTTC.

This clonotype was detected only a few times. The rearrangement uses TRBV20-1 and TRBJ2-1, with no clear D. The CDR3 loop spans 13 amino acids. From germline, CDR1 is DFQATT and CDR2 SNEGSKA (reference sequence). Deletions cut 6 bases from V and 9 bases from J, with 18 bases between. The CDR3 DNA sequence: TGCAGTGCCCAAACAGCCTTCATGGGTGAGCAGTTCTTC. Protein: CSAQTAFMGEQFF.

There are a few counts of this clonotype. This sequence joins TRBV4-2 and TRBJ2-4; D is ambiguous. This CDR3 contains 15 residues. With 7 bases removed from V and 1 base from J, the gap between germline ends came to 14 bases. The germline V gene has CDR1 LGHNA and CDR2 YNFKEQ. CDR3 protein: CASTPGWSAKNIQYF. The CDR3 region has the DNA TGTGCCAGCACCCCCGGATGGAGCGCCAAAAACATTCAGTACTTC.

The rearrangement links TRBV4-1 to TRBJ2-5; perhaps TRBD2 as D (6 bases). Per the germline V gene, CDR1 is MGHRA and CDR2 is YSYEKL. Trimming pared 2 bases from V and 4 bases from J, leaving 8 bases between. The CDR3 is made up of 13 amino acids. The CDR3 sequence is CASSQNSGETQYF. The CDR3 bases are TGCGCCAGCAGCCAAAATAGCGGAGAGACCCAGTACTTC.

The V and J genes are TRBV29-1 and TRBJ2-5, with TRBD1 matching over 7 bases. Germline CDR1 is SQVTM and CDR2 is ANQGSEA. The CDR3 totals 14 residues. The V gene end was trimmed by 7 bases and the J gene end by 2 bases; junction bases not matched to a gene: 10. The DNA of the CDR3 is TGCAGCGCCGGGATTGGGACAGATCAAGAGACCCAGTACTTC. It yields the protein CSAGIGTDQETQYF.

The J gene is TRBJ1-5, the V gene TRBV7-2; 8 bases line up with TRBD1. Germline V gene lookup returns CDR1 SGHTA and CDR2 FQGNSA. With 1 base clipped from V and 7 bases from J, the junction kept 6 bases outside the gene matches. The CDR3 runs 15 residues. The CDR3 bases are TGTGCCAGCAGCTTAGTGCAGGGGGCCGGACAGCCCCAGCATTTT. Protein: CASSLVQGAGQPQHF. Drawing the rest from reference TRBV7-2 and TRBJ1-5, the complete variable domain is GAGVSQSPSNKVTEKGKDVELRCDPISGHTALYWYRQSLGQGLEFLIYFQGNSAPDKSGLPSDRFSAERTGGSVSTLTIQRTQQEDSAVYLCASSLVQGAGQPQHFGDGTRLSIL.

Of note for this clonotype: An end of the junction differs from the germline gene, which may be a read error. The chain combines TRBV3-1 with TRBJ2-7; 7 bases align to TRBD2. Germline-derived CDR1 and CDR2 are LGHDT and YNNKEL (reference sequence). The CDR3 loop spans 16 amino acids. The DNA for the CDR3 is TGTGCCAGCTGCCAAGTTCCTAGCGGAACCTCCTACGAGCAGTACTTC. This translates into CASCQVPSGTSYEQYF.

The CDR3 DNA is TGCGCCAGCCAAGTCTGGGATAGAGCGGTAAATGAGCAGTTCTTC. Its translation: CASQVWDRAVNEQFF. This chain connects TRBV4-1 to TRBJ2-1, with D perhaps matching TRBD2 (5 bases). The CDR3 is 15 residues long. The V end was cut by 8 bases, the J end by 7 bases, with 21 bases between. Germline-derived CDR1 and CDR2 are MGHRA and YSYEKL.

The sample holds a few counts of this clonotype. The chain couples TRBV7-2 to TRBJ2-5; no reliable D call. V was trimmed by 4 bases and J by 5 bases, leaving 11 bases between them. The CDR3 has 13 amino acids. Germline values: CDR1 SGHTA, CDR2 FQGNSA. Here the CDR3 DNA reads TGTGCCAGCAGCTACCTGGGTTGGGAGACCCAGTACTTC. This encodes CASSYLGWETQYF.

The chain is built from TRBV4-2 and TRBJ2-7, with D possibly TRBD2 on 6 matching bases. Germline values: CDR1 LGHNA, CDR2 YNFKEQ. This CDR3 region has 15 residues. V was cut by 0 bases and J by 6 bases, with 15 bases left in between. The CDR3 spells CASSQDTGVGFEQYF. DNA of the CDR3: TGTGCCAGCAGCCAAGATACGGGAGTGGGTTTCGAGCAGTACTTC.

This clonotype occurred a few times. V usage is TRBV5-1 and J usage is TRBJ2-7; D call uncertain. The CDR3 has 15 residues. Germline CDR1 is SGHRS and CDR2 is YFSETQ. V shed 4 bases and J shed 0 bases, with 14 bases lying between them. The CDR3, as DNA: TGCGCCAGCAGCCCCGGGTGGACGCACTCCTACGAGCAGTACGTC. This encodes CASSPGWTHSYEQYV.

This clonotype occurred a few times. The J gene is TRBJ1-4, the V gene TRBV2; 7 positions match TRBD1. CDR1 is SNHLY, CDR2 FYNNEI, per germline. The junction had 9 bases not matched to a gene; V was cut back by 8 bases and J by 3 bases. The CDR3 spans 15 residues. The CDR3 DNA reads TGTGCCAGCTACAAAAACAGGGGTTCTAATGAAAAACTGTTTTTT. It translates to CASYKNRGSNEKLFF. Looking up the rest from reference TRBV2 and TRBJ1-4 gives the full variable domain: EPEVTQTPSHQVTQMGQEVILRCVPISNHLYFYWYRQILGQKVEFLVSFYNNEISEKSEIFDDQFSVERPDGSNFTLKIRSTKLEDSAMYFCASYKNRGSNEKLFFGSGTQLSVL.

This clonotype was seen only a few times. The rearrangement links TRBV10-3 to TRBJ2-5, with D possibly being TRBD1 (5 bases). The CDR3 sequence is 13 residues long. Germline V lookup: CDR1 ENHRY, CDR2 SYGVKD. Deletions cut 7 bases from V and 3 bases from J, with 12 bases between. In nucleotides, the CDR3 is TGTGCCATCACGCCGGAAGGGGAAGAGACCCAGTACTTC. It encodes CAITPEGEETQYF.

This clonotype was seen more than once but under ten times. The chain carries TRBV7-2 and TRBJ2-2; TRBD1 is a possible D gene (5 bases). Germline V gene sequence: CDR1 SGHTA, CDR2 FQGNSA. This CDR3 spans 14 amino acids. The ends were cut back, 5 bases at V and 5 bases at J, with 12 bases in the middle. CDR3 nucleotide sequence: TGTGCCAGCAGCCCCGACAGTGCAACCGGGGAGCTGTTTTTT. This sequence encodes CASSPDSATGELFF.

V and J are TRBV20-1 and TRBJ2-7; the match to TRBD1 covers 9 bases. The V gene end was trimmed by 5 bases and the J gene end by 6 bases; junction bases not matched to a gene: 11. CDR3 length equals 14 residues. Germline CDR1 reads DFQATT; CDR2 reads SNEGSKA (reference sequence). The CDR3 region is CSAPDRGRSGEQYF. The DNA for the CDR3 is TGCAGTGCTCCGGACAGGGGCCGAAGCGGCGAGCAGTACTTC.

This clonotype was seen a few times. V and J are TRBV24-1 and TRBJ1-4; D gene ambiguous. V lost 0 bases, J lost 8 bases, and 15 bases lay in between. The V gene's germline CDR1 is KGHDR and CDR2 SFDVKD. This CDR3 region has 16 residues. The CDR3 bases are TGTGCCACCAGTGATTTGTATAGGAGCCGAGGGGAAAAACTGTTTTTT. It encodes CATSDLYRSRGEKLFF.

This clonotype was seen more than once but under ten times. The chain recombines TRBV6-1 with TRBJ2-3; TRBD2 matches at 13 bases. CDR1 is MNHNS and CDR2 is SASEGT in the germline V gene. CDR3 size: 16 residues. J was trimmed by 3 bases and V by 5 bases; bases with no gene match: 5. The CDR3 sequence is CASSIGLAGATDTQYF. The CDR3 DNA reads as TGTGCCAGCAGTATCGGACTAGCGGGAGCGACAGATACGCAGTATTTT.

The chain has TRBV30 and TRBJ2-1; no clear D. The germline CDR1 and CDR2 sequences are GTSNPN and SVGIG (reference sequence). V gave up 5 bases and J gave up 0 bases, with 14 bases separating them. This CDR3 is built from 15 residues. CDR3 sequence (DNA): TGTGCCTGGTCCCGTGGTCCGAGCTCCTACAATGAGCAGTTCTTC. Translation: CAWSRGPSSYNEQFF.

This clonotype was observed a handful of times. The CDR3 DNA follows: TGTGCCAGCAGCCCCCTTCGGGGGAGATTGAACACTGAAGCTTTCTTT. Its protein is CASSPLRGRLNTEAFF. The rearrangement joins TRBV7-8 to TRBJ1-1, with D maybe TRBD1 (5 bases). Germline V gene lookup returns CDR1 SGHVS and CDR2 FQNEAQ. The CDR3 loop spans 16 amino acids. Trimming left V 5 bases short and J 0 bases short, with 16 bases between.

Only a few counts were recorded for this clonotype. The CDR3 nucleotides are TGTGCCAGCAGTTTAACGGGTCAGGGATGGGGTGAGCAGTTCTTC. Protein sequence: CASSLTGQGWGEQFF. The rearrangement uses TRBV7-8 and TRBJ2-1; the D gene is possibly TRBD1 (5 bases). V was shortened by 6 bases and J by 9 bases, with 21 bases between the two germline ends. This CDR3 is built from 15 residues. CDR1 is SGHVS and CDR2 is FQNEAQ in the germline V gene.